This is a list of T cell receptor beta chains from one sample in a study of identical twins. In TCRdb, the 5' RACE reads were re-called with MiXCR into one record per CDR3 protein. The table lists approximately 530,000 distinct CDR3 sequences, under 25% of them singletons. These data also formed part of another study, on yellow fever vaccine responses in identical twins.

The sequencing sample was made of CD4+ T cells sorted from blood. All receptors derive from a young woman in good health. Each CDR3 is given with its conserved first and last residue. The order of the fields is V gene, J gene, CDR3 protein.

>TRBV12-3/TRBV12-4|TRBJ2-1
CASSFVLWKDQYNEQFF
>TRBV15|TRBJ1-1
CATSRQEGVATEAFF
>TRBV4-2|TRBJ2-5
CASSQNPRAGHQETQYF
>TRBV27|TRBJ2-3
CASSPWGRGDTQYF
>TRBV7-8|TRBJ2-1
CASSSMYLYNEQFF
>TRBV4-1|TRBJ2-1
CASSQEGLAGGINEQFF
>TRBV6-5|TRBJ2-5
CASRFTTIQETQYF
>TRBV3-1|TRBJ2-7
CASSQGSPYEQYF
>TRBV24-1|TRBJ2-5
CATSGGPRETQYF
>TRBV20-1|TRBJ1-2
CSASFTVGGYTF
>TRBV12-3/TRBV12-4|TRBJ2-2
CASKRTGNANTGELFF
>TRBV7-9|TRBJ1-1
CASSFWPLNTEAFF
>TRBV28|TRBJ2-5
CARPCPGQTKETQYF
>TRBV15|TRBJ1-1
CATSRDRQGPQPNTEAFF
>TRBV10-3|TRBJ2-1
CAISENDYNEQFF
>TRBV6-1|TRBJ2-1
CASSESRLLGNNEQFF
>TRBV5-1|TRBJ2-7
CASSLWDRGLYEQYF
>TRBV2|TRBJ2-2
CASSKSPGLLASGELFF
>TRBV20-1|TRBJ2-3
CSARSAVTSGTTDTQYF
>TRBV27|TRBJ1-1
CASNDRAGRVTEAFF
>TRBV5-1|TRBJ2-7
CASSLVLESGQYF
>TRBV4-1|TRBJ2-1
CASSDYPGTGSYNEQFF
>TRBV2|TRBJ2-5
CASSRFPGQRRETQYF
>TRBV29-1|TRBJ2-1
CSTQTESSSYNEQFF
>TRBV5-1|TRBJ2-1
CASSLDVGRNEQFF
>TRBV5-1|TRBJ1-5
CASIRTARSNQPQHF
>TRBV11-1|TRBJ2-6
CASSREDFEPSGANVLTF